This T cell receptor (beta chain) was found in a study of patients and donors after allogeneic stem cell transplantation. This clonotype turned up a few times. TCRdb redid the calling of the RT-PCR reads with MiXCR, one entry per CDR3 protein. The data show about 960,000 distinct CDR3 sequences, over 15% seen once. V lost 3 bases and J lost 5, with 7 bases in between. The CDR3 length is 11 residues. The V gene's germline CDR1 is GTSNPN and CDR2 SVGIG (reference sequence). The receptor's source is a human donor who was either an allogeneic HSCT recipient or a stem cell or donor lymphocyte infusion donor (not recorded which). It is not recorded whose cells these are; they may come from a transplant donor. The chain employs TRBV30 and TRBJ1-1; D may be TRBD1 (5 bases). The sequenced sample was blood, either unsorted or a sorted T cell fraction (not recorded which). The CDR3 loop is CAWRPGTEAFF. CDR3 nucleotides: TGTGCCTGGAGGCCAGGGACTGAAGCTTTCTTT. Full variable domain (outside the CDR3, taken from reference TRBV30 and TRBJ1-1): SQTIHQWPATLVQPVGSPLSLECTVEGTSNPNLYWYRQAAGRGLQLLFYSVGIGQISSEVPQNLSASRPQDRQFILSSKKLLLSDSGFYLCAWRPGTEAFFGQGTRLTVV.